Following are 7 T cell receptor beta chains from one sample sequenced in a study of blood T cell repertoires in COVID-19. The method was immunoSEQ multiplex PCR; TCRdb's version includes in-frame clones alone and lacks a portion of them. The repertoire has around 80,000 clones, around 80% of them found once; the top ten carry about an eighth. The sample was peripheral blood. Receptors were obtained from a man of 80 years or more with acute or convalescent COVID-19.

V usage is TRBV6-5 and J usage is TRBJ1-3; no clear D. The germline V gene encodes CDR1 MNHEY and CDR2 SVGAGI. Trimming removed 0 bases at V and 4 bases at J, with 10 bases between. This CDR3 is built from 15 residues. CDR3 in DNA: TGTGCCAGCAGTTACTCATTACAAGAAGGAAACACCATATATTTT. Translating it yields CASSYSLQEGNTIYF.

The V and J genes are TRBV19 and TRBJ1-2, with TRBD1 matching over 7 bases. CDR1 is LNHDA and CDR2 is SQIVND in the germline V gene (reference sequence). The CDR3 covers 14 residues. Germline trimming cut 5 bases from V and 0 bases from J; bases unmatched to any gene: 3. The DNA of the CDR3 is TGTGCCAGTAGTTGGGACAGCGCTAACTATGGCTACACCTTC. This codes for CASSWDSANYGYTF.

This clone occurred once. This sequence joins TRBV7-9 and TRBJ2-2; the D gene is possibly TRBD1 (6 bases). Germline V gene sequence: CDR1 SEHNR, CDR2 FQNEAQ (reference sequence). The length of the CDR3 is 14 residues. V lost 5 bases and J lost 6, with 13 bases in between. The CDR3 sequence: CASSKPQGSGELFF. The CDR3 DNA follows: TGTGCCAGCAGCAAACCTCAGGGGTCCGGGGAGCTGTTTTTT.

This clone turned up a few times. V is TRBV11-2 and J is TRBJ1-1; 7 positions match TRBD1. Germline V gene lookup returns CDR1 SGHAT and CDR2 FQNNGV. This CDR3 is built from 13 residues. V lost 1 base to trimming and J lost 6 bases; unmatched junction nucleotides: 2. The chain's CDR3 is CASSLVGGPEAFF. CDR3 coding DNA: TGTGCCAGCAGCTTAGTAGGGGGCCCTGAAGCTTTCTTT.

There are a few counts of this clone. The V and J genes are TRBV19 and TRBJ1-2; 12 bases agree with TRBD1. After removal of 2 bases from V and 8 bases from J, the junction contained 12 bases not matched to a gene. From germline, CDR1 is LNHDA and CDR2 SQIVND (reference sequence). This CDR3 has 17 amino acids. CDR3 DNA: TGTGCCAGTAGTATACTGGGACAGGGGGCGCGAATTGGGGGCTACACCTTC. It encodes CASSILGQGARIGGYTF. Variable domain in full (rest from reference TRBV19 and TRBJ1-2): DGGITQSPKYLFRKEGQNVTLSCEQNLNHDAMYWYRQDPGQGLRLIYYSQIVNDFQKGDIAEGYSVSREKKESFPLTVTSAQKNPTAFYLCASSILGQGARIGGYTFGSGTRLTVV.

The CDR3 loop reads CATSRHEGSLAKNIQYF. The CDR3 DNA is TGTGCCACCAGCAGACATGAGGGAAGCCTAGCCAAAAACATTCAGTACTTC. The chain uses TRBV15 and TRBJ2-4; D is perhaps TRBD2 (5 bases). The germline V and J ends were trimmed by 2 bases and 0 bases, with 14 bases remaining between them. The length of the CDR3 is 17 residues. Germline CDR1 and CDR2: LNHNV and YYDKDF (reference sequence).

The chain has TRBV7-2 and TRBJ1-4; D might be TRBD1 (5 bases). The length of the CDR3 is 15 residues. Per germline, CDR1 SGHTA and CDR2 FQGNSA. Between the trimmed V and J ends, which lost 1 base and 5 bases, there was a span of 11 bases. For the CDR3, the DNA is TGTGCCAGCAGCTTAGTTGGGGGGTTAAATGAAAAACTGTTTTTT. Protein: CASSLVGGLNEKLFF.